This is a list of T cell receptor beta chains from one sample in a study of identifying expanded T cells in peripheral blood. Some clones are missing from TCRdb's copy, which holds only in-frame ones; the method was immunoSEQ multiplex PCR. The sample includes about 130,000 clones, around nine tenths of them seen just once. Sequences were obtained from blood. These receptor sequences come from a person aged 18 to 75 in good health. CDR3s include the opening cysteine and the closing phenylalanine or tryptophan. D genes are given only for firm matches. Size values are once, few and many counts, or a class for expanded clones, and some rows have none.

clone_size: -
d_call: -
v_call: TRBV6-5
j_call: TRBJ2-7
cdr3_nt: TGTGCCAGCAGTTACAGGACGGACTACGAGCAGTACTTC
cdr3_aa: CASSYRTDYEQYF

clone_size: -
d_call: TRBD1
v_call: TRBV18
j_call: TRBJ1-4
cdr3_nt: TGTGCCAGCTCATCCCGGGACAGGGACGAAAAACTGTTTTTT
cdr3_aa: CASSSRDRDEKLFF

clone_size: few
d_call: -
v_call: TRBV27
j_call: TRBJ1-1
cdr3_nt: TGTGCCAGCAGTCACCAATTGGGGGGGAACACTGAAGCTTTCTTT
cdr3_aa: CASSHQLGGNTEAFF

clone_size: -
d_call: -
v_call: TRBV10-3
j_call: TRBJ2-5
cdr3_nt: TGTGCCATCAGTGATGGGCGCCAACTGGAGACCCAGTACTTC
cdr3_aa: CAISDGRQLETQYF

clone_size: -
d_call: -
v_call: TRBV7-2
j_call: TRBJ1-1
cdr3_nt: TGTGCCAGCAGCTTAGCGAGAGGTGAGGCTGAAGCTTTCTTT
cdr3_aa: CASSLARGEAEAFF

clone_size: -
d_call: TRBD1
v_call: TRBV7-2
j_call: TRBJ2-7
cdr3_nt: TGTGCCAGCAGCCCGACCGGGACAGCCGGCTACGAGCAGTACTTC
cdr3_aa: CASSPTGTAGYEQYF

clone_size: -
d_call: TRBD1
v_call: TRBV11-2
j_call: TRBJ1-5
cdr3_nt: TGTGCCAGCAGCTTAACGTCGGGGACAGGTAATCAGCCCCAGCATTTT
cdr3_aa: CASSLTSGTGNQPQHF

clone_size: -
d_call: -
v_call: TRBV18
j_call: TRBJ2-6
cdr3_nt: TGTGCCAGCTCACCGGAGGTAGGGGGGGCCTCTGGGGCCAACGTCCTGACTTTC
cdr3_aa: CASSPEVGGASGANVLTF

clone_size: -
d_call: -
v_call: TRBV27
j_call: TRBJ2-1
cdr3_nt: TGTGCCAGCAGTTTGTCCAGGGACAATGAGCAGTTCTTC
cdr3_aa: CASSLSRDNEQFF

clone_size: -
d_call: TRBD1
v_call: TRBV29-1
j_call: TRBJ2-3
cdr3_nt: TGCAGCGTAGGCACCGGGACAGGGGGCTTAAATACGCAGTATTTT
cdr3_aa: CSVGTGTGGLNTQYF

clone_size: -
d_call: TRBD1
v_call: TRBV6-5
j_call: TRBJ2-1
cdr3_nt: TGTGCCAGCAGCCGACAGGGGGCTGTCAATGAGCAGTTCTTC
cdr3_aa: CASSRQGAVNEQFF

clone_size: -
d_call: -
v_call: TRBV21-1
j_call: TRBJ1-3
cdr3_nt: TGTGCCAGCAGCAAGTCCCGGGACAGCTCTGGAAACACCATATATTTT
cdr3_aa: CASSKSRDSSGNTIYF

clone_size: -
d_call: TRBD1
v_call: TRBV29-1
j_call: TRBJ2-7
cdr3_nt: TGCAGCGTTGAAAGGACAGGGGGCTCCTACGAGCAGTACTTC
cdr3_aa: CSVERTGGSYEQYF

clone_size: -
d_call: -
v_call: TRBV11-2
j_call: TRBJ1-1
cdr3_nt: TGTGCCAGCACCGAATCCCTGACAGCGAACACTGAAGCTTTCTTT
cdr3_aa: CASTESLTANTEAFF

clone_size: -
d_call: TRBD1
v_call: TRBV7-6
j_call: TRBJ2-7
cdr3_nt: TGTGCCAGCAGCGAACAGGGGATGGTCTCCTACGAGCAGTACTTC
cdr3_aa: CASSEQGMVSYEQYF

clone_size: -
d_call: -
v_call: TRBV7-9
j_call: TRBJ1-3
cdr3_nt: TGTGCCAGCAGCCCAGGTACACGGAACACCATATATTTT
cdr3_aa: CASSPGTRNTIYF

clone_size: -
d_call: -
v_call: TRBV5-6
j_call: TRBJ1-1
cdr3_nt: TGTGCCAGCAGCATATACAGGGCTGGAGTGATGAACACTGAAGCTTTCTTT
cdr3_aa: CASSIYRAGVMNTEAFF

clone_size: once
d_call: -
v_call: TRBV7-2
j_call: TRBJ2-1
cdr3_nt: TGTGCCAGCAGCTCCCACAATGAGCAGTTCTTC
cdr3_aa: CASSSHNEQFF

clone_size: -
d_call: -
v_call: TRBV19
j_call: TRBJ2-2
cdr3_nt: TGTGCCAGTAAGACGGGGGCCTCGAACACCGGGGAGCTGTTTTTT
cdr3_aa: CASKTGASNTGELFF

clone_size: -
d_call: -
v_call: TRBV11-2
j_call: TRBJ2-4
cdr3_nt: TGTGCCAGCAGCTCATCAGGAGGTGCCAAAAACATTCAGTACTTC
cdr3_aa: CASSSSGGAKNIQYF